This record looks at one TCR beta chain sequence and its context. As yet, its antigen is unknown. Sorted populations comprised CD4+ and CD8+ T cells obtained from PBMCs. cDNA prepared by RNA extraction and subsequent reverse transcription served as the template for sequencing. Method: immunoSEQ multiplex PCR; TCRdb's copy keeps in-frame clones and lacks some. Seen here are tens of thousands of clones, roughly half observed once, and the top ten hold 5.5% to 6.5%. These data are taken from a study of CD8+ T cells in alopecia areata. Study-wide results and caveats: Alphabeta T cells residing in normal skin are also sequenced in scalp samples. Relative to normal scalp, lesional scalp, especially alopecia totalis/universalis, showed higher clonality. Shared TCR sequences were less clear between patients than in mice, possibly partly from HLA diversity.

Germline V lookup: CDR1 MNHEY, CDR2 SMNVEV (reference sequence). V gave up 2 bases and J gave up 2 bases, with 7 bases separating them. The CDR3 is made up of 14 amino acids. This sequence was found in a human donor with alopecia areata. The chain carries TRBV27 and TRBJ1-5; possible D gene TRBD1, 5 bases. Input material: NKG2D-high CD8+ T cells sorted from blood. The CDR3 spells CASSLGDGNQPQHF. CDR3 bases: TGTGCCAGCAGTTTAGGGGACGGCAATCAGCCCCAGCATTTT.